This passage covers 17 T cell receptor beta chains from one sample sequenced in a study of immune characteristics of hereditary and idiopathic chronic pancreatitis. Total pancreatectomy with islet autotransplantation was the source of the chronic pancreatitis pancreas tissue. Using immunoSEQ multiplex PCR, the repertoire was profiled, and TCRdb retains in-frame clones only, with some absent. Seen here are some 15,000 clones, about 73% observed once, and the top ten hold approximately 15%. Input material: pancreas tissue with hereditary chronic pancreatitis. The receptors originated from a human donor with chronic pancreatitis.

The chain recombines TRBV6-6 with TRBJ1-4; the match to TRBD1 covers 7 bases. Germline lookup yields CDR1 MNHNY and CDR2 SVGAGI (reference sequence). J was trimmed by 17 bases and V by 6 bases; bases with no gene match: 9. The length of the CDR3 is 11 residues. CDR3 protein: CASSQSRDRFF. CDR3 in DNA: TGTGCCAGCAGCCAATCCCGGGACAGATTTTTT.

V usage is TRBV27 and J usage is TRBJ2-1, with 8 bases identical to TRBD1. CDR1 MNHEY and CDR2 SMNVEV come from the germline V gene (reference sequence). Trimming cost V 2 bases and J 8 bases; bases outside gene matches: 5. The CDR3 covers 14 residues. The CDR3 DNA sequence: TGTGCCAGCAGTTTAGGGACAGGTAGGGATGAGCAGTTCTTC. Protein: CASSLGTGRDEQFF.

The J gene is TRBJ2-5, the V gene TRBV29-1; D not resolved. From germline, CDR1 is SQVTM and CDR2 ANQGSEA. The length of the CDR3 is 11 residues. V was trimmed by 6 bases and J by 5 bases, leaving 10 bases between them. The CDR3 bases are TGCAGCGTCAAGACCGGGGAGACCCAGTACTTC. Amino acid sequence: CSVKTGETQYF.

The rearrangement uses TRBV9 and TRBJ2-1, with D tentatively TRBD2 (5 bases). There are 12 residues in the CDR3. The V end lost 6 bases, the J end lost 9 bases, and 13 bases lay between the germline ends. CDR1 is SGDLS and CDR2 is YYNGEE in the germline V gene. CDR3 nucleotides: TGTGCCAGCACCCGTAGCGCGGGTGAGCAGTTCTTC. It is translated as CASTRSAGEQFF.

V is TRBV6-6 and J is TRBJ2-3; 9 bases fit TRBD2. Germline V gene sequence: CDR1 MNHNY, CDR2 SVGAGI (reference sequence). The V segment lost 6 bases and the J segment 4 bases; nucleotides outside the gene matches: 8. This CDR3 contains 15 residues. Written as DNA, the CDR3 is TGTGCCAGCAGCCCCGATGGCGGGAGGGCAGATACGCAGTATTTT. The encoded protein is CASSPDGGRADTQYF.

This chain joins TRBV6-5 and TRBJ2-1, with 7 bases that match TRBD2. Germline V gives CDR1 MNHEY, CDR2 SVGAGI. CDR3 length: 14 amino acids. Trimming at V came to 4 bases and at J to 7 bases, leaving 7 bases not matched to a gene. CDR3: CASSLGLVGNEQFF. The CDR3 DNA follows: TGTGCCAGCAGTTTAGGACTAGTGGGGAATGAGCAGTTCTTC.

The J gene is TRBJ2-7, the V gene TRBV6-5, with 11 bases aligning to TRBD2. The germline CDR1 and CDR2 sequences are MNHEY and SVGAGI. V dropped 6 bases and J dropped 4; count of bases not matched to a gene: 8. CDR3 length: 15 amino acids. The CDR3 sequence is CASSLAGGPSYEQYF. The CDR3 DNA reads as TGTGCCAGCAGCTTAGCGGGAGGGCCGTCGTACGAGCAGTACTTC.

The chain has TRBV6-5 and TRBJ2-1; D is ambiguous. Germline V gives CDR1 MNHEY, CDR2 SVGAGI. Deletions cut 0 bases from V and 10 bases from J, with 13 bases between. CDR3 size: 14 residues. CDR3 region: CASSYSSLGTEQFF. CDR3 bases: TGTGCCAGCAGTTACTCATCTCTCGGTACGGAGCAGTTCTTC.

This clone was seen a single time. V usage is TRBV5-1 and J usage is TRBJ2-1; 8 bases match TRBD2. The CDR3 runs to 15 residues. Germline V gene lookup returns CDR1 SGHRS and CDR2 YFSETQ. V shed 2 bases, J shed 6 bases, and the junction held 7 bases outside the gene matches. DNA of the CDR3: TGCGCCAGCAGCTTATCGGGAGGGCCGGGCAATGAGCAGTTCTTC. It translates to CASSLSGGPGNEQFF.

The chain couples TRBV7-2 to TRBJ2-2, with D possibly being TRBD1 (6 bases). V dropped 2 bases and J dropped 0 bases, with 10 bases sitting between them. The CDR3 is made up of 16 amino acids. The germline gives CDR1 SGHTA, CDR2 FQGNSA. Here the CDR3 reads CASSLKQGSNTGELFF. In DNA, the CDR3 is TGTGCCAGCAGCTTAAAACAGGGATCGAACACCGGGGAGCTGTTTTTT. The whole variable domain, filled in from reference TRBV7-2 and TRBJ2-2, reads GAGVSQSPSNKVTEKGKDVELRCDPISGHTALYWYRQSLGQGLEFLIYFQGNSAPDKSGLPSDRFSAERTGGSVSTLTIQRTQQEDSAVYLCASSLKQGSNTGELFFGEGSRLTVL.

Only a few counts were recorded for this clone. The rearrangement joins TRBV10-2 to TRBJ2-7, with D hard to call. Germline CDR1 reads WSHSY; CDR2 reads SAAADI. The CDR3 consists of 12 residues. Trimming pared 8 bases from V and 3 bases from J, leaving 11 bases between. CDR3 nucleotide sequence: TGCGCCAGCCGAGGAGATCACTACGAGCAGTACTTC. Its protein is CASRGDHYEQYF.

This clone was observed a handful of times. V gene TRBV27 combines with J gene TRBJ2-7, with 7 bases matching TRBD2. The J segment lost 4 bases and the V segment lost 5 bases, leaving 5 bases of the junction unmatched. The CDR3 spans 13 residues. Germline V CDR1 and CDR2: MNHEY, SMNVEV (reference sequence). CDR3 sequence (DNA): TGTGCCAGCAGTCCGACTAGCAGGTACGAGCAGTACTTC. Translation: CASSPTSRYEQYF.

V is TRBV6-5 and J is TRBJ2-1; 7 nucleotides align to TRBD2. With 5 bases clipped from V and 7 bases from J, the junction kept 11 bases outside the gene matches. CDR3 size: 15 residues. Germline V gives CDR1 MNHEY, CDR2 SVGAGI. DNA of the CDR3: TGTGCCAGCAGTCCCTGGACTAGTGACGGGAATGAGCAGTTCTTC. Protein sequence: CASSPWTSDGNEQFF.

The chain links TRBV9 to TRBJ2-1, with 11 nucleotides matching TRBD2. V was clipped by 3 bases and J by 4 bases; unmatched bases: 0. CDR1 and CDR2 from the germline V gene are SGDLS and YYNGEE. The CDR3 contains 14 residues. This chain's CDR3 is CASSGLAGYNEQFF. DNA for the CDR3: TGTGCCAGCAGCGGACTAGCGGGATACAATGAGCAGTTCTTC.

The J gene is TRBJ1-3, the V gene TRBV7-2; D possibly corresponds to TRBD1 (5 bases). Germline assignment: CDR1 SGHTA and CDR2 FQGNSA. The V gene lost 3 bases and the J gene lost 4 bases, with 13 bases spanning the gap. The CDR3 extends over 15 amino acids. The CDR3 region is CASSFGSGPGNTIYF. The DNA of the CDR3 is TGTGCCAGCAGCTTCGGATCGGGACCGGGAAACACCATATATTTT.

CDR3 amino acids: CASTSAAGGLTDTQYF. CDR3 DNA sequence: TGTGCCAGTACCTCCGCGGCAGGGGGCCTCACAGATACGCAGTATTTT. The chain couples TRBV19 to TRBJ2-3, with 8 bases identical to TRBD1. With V trimmed by 7 bases and J by 2 bases, 11 bases remained unmatched. The length of the CDR3 is 16 residues. Germline V gene lookup returns CDR1 LNHDA and CDR2 SQIVND (reference sequence).

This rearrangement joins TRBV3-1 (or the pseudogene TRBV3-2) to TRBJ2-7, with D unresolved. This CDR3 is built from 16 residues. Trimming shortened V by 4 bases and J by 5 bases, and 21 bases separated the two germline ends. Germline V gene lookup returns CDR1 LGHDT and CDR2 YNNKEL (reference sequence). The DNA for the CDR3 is TGTGCCAGCAGCCGTTCTAATCAGGTTAGGTTCGACGAGCAGTACTTC. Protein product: CASSRSNQVRFDEQYF.